The 9 T cell receptor beta chains below all came from one sample that was sequenced in a study of blood T cell repertoires in COVID-19. Data came from immunoSEQ multiplex PCR; TCRdb stores just in-frame clones and leaves some out. The table lists under 250,000 clones, around nine tenths of them singletons. Sample: peripheral blood. All receptors derive from a woman aged 55-75 years who had recovered from COVID-19.

The J gene is TRBJ1-6, the V gene TRBV19; D might be TRBD1 (6 bases). The CDR3 consists of 12 residues. Germline V lookup: CDR1 LNHDA, CDR2 SQIVND (reference sequence). V dropped 5 bases and J dropped 11 bases, with 10 bases sitting between them. CDR3 protein: CASSHRDTPLHF. CDR3 sequence (DNA): TGTGCCAGTAGTCACAGGGATACACCCCTCCACTTT.

The chain is built from TRBV19 and TRBJ1-2; a possible D gene is TRBD1 (5 bases). Germline-derived CDR1 and CDR2 are LNHDA and SQIVND (reference sequence). This CDR3 comprises 16 residues. Trimming pared 4 bases from V and 5 bases from J, leaving 20 bases between. CDR3 protein: CASSTLTRPGRYGYTF. In DNA form, the CDR3 reads TGTGCCAGTAGTACACTAACCCGGCCAGGGAGGTATGGCTACACCTTC.

This clone was observed a single time. The V gene is TRBV28, the J gene TRBJ2-7; tentative D call: TRBD2 (7 bases). Trimming pared 7 bases from V and 3 bases from J, leaving 13 bases between. The CDR3 runs to 13 residues. CDR1 and CDR2 from the germline V gene are MDHEN and SYDVKM. In DNA, the CDR3 is TGTGCCAGCATCGAGGGGGGGGGCTACGAGCAGTACTTC. Encoded protein: CASIEGGGYEQYF.

This clone has more than one count but fewer than ten. The V call is TRBV19, the J call TRBJ2-1; 10 bases line up with TRBD2. The germline gives CDR1 LNHDA, CDR2 SQIVND (reference sequence). J lost 8 bases, V lost 6 bases, and 10 bases had no gene match. The CDR3 contains 15 residues. The CDR3, as DNA: TGTGCCAGTAGCAACGCGCAGCGGGGGGGCTATGAGCAGTTCTTC. Translation: CASSNAQRGGYEQFF.

The chain has TRBV18 and TRBJ1-5, with D perhaps TRBD1 (6 bases). The V end lost 6 bases, the J end lost 6 bases, and 21 bases lay between the germline ends. The CDR3 has 16 residues. CDR1 is KGHSH and CDR2 is LQKENI in the germline V gene. The CDR3 spells CASSPTPDSAFQPQHF. For the CDR3, the DNA is TGTGCCAGCTCCCCAACCCCGGACAGCGCTTTTCAGCCCCAGCATTTT.

The chain carries TRBV5-4 and TRBJ2-5, with 8 bases aligning to TRBD1. V shed 1 base, J shed 5 bases, and the junction held 7 bases outside the gene matches. Looked up from germline, CDR1 is SGHNT and CDR2 is YYREEE (reference sequence). CDR3 length: 15 residues. DNA for the CDR3: TGTGCCAGCAGCTTGAATCAGGGGGCTTGGGAGACCCAGTACTTC. Encoded protein: CASSLNQGAWETQYF.

The V and J genes are TRBV7-6 and TRBJ1-1; 7 nucleotides align to TRBD1. The trim removed 5 bases at V and 4 bases at J, leaving 7 bases unmatched. The CDR3 totals 14 residues. Germline V gene lookup returns CDR1 SGHVS and CDR2 FNYEAQ. In DNA, the CDR3 is TGTGCCAGCAGCGACAGGGTTTGGGGCACTGAAGCTTTCTTT. Encoded protein: CASSDRVWGTEAFF.

This rearrangement joins TRBV11-3 to TRBJ2-3; 9 positions match TRBD2. Germline assignment: CDR1 SGHNT and CDR2 YENEEA. Germline trimming cut 5 bases from V and 1 base from J; bases unmatched to any gene: 10. This CDR3 has 17 amino acids. CDR3 loop: CASSLRQGGGGTDTQYF. CDR3 nucleotide sequence: TGTGCCAGCAGCCTCAGGCAGGGCGGGGGGGGCACAGATACGCAGTATTTT.

V gene TRBV19 combines with J gene TRBJ1-4; a possible D gene is TRBD1 (6 bases). V shed 3 bases and J shed 5 bases, with 13 bases lying between them. CDR1 LNHDA and CDR2 SQIVND come from the germline V gene (reference sequence). CDR3 length: 15 residues. The CDR3 DNA is TGTGCCAGTAGTATCTGGACAGTGAAGAATGAAAAACTGTTTTTT. The encoded protein is CASSIWTVKNEKLFF.